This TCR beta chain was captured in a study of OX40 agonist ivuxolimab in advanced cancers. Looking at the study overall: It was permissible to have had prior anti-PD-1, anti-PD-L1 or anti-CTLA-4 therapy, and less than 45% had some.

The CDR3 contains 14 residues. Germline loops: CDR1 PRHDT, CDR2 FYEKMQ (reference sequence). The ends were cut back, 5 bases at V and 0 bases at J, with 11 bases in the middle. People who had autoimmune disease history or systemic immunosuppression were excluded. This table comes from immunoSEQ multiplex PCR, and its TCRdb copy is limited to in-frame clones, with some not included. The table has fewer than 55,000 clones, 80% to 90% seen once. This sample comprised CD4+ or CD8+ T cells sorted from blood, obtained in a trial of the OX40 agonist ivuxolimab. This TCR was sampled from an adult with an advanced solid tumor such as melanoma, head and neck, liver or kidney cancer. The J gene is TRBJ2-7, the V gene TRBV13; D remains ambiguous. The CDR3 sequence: CASSLPYSSYEQYF. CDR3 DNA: TGTGCCAGCAGCCTACCCTATTCCTCCTACGAGCAGTACTTC.